This is a list of T cell receptor beta chains from one sample in a study of blood T cell repertoires in COVID-19. Sequencing used immunoSEQ multiplex PCR; TCRdb keeps in-frame clones, though not all of them. The table shows hundreds of thousands of clones, with 85% occurring only once. Sequencing was performed on peripheral blood. Receptor source: a woman aged 18-29 years with acute or convalescent COVID-19. The conserved cysteine and the conserved F or W are not part of the CDR3 here. Each record gives: V gene, J gene, CDR3 protein.

v_gene: TRBV28; j_gene: TRBJ1-1; CDR3aa: ASSLGLGHAEAF
v_gene: TRBV11-2; j_gene: TRBJ1-5; CDR3aa: ASSLGGDRRRDQPQH
v_gene: TRBV6-5; j_gene: TRBJ2-7; CDR3aa: ASSYSTSGGAEQY
v_gene: TRBV19; j_gene: TRBJ2-1; CDR3aa: ASSTGPGGNEQF
v_gene: TRBV5-1; j_gene: TRBJ1-3; CDR3aa: ASSLAGTGNTIY
v_gene: TRBV10-3; j_gene: TRBJ1-3; CDR3aa: AISEPRTPSTGNTIY
v_gene: TRBV18; j_gene: TRBJ2-2; CDR3aa: ASSPLAGPTGELF
v_gene: TRBV9; j_gene: TRBJ1-5; CDR3aa: ASSRSGNQPQH
v_gene: TRBV5-1; j_gene: TRBJ2-5; CDR3aa: ASSWITNTLAGVQETQY
v_gene: TRBV28; j_gene: TRBJ1-2; CDR3aa: ASRFRGLDGYT
v_gene: TRBV27; j_gene: TRBJ1-5; CDR3aa: ASSLLPGGGNQPQH
v_gene: TRBV5-5; j_gene: TRBJ2-1; CDR3aa: ASSLRDYNEQF
v_gene: TRBV20-1; j_gene: TRBJ2-1; CDR3aa: SASSGKTYNEQF
v_gene: TRBV5-1; j_gene: TRBJ2-1; CDR3aa: ASRAGGSDEQF
v_gene: TRBV14; j_gene: TRBJ1-3; CDR3aa: ASSGTGGNTIY
v_gene: TRBV10-2; j_gene: TRBJ2-1; CDR3aa: ASSETLLAPNEQF
v_gene: TRBV30; j_gene: TRBJ1-6; CDR3aa: AWKGGANSPLH
v_gene: TRBV6-5; j_gene: TRBJ2-1; CDR3aa: ASSYSGAGGNNEQF
v_gene: TRBV7-3; j_gene: TRBJ2-3; CDR3aa: ASSYGQTTDTQY
v_gene: TRBV11-2; j_gene: TRBJ2-5; CDR3aa: ASSLGLLAGGPRETQY
v_gene: TRBV2; j_gene: TRBJ2-1; CDR3aa: ASRDGLARNNEQF
v_gene: TRBV15; j_gene: TRBJ1-3; CDR3aa: ATSREEGGYGNTIY
v_gene: TRBV28; j_gene: TRBJ2-5; CDR3aa: ASSHLGTPRRETQY
v_gene: TRBV29-1; j_gene: TRBJ1-1; CDR3aa: SVDGQRGRTEAF
v_gene: TRBV7-2; j_gene: TRBJ2-1; CDR3aa: ASTPPPSGPYNEQF
v_gene: TRBV19; j_gene: TRBJ1-1; CDR3aa: ASSIEVGGTGMGLTEAF
v_gene: TRBV19; j_gene: TRBJ2-7; CDR3aa: ASSIGGQGAWEQY